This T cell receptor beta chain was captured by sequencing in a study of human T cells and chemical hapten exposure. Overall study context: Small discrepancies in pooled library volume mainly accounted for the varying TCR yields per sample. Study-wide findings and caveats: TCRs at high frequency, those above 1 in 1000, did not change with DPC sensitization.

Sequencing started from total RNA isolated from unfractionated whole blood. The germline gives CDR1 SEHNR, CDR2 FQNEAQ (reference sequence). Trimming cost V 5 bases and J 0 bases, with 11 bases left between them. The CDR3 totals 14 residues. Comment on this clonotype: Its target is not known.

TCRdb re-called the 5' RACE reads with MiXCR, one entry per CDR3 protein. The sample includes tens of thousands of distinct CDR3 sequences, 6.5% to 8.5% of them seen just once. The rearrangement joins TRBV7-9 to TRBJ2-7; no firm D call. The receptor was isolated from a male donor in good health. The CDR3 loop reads CASSLRLDSYEQYF. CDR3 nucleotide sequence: TGTGCCAGCAGCCTACGTCTAGACTCCTACGAGCAGTACTTC.